These 10 T cell receptor beta chains were all obtained from the same sample, sequenced in a study of blood T cell repertoires in COVID-19. Profiling relied on immunoSEQ multiplex PCR, and the TCRdb table lists in-frame clones only, not all of them. The top ten clones hold less than 2% of a sample with roughly 250,000 clones, roughly 84% of them seen once. Sample: peripheral blood. These receptor sequences come from a woman in her thirties or forties who had recovered from COVID-19.

This rearrangement joins TRBV9 to TRBJ2-1, with TRBD1 matching 11 bases. J gave up 7 bases and V 0 bases, and 6 bases lay outside the gene matches. The germline gives CDR1 SGDLS, CDR2 YYNGEE. The length of the CDR3 is 16 residues. The CDR3 reads CASSVVRDRGYNEQFF. The CDR3 bases are TGTGCCAGCAGCGTAGTAAGGGACAGGGGGTATAATGAGCAGTTCTTC.

V is TRBV7-9 and J is TRBJ1-2; tentative D call: TRBD1 (5 bases). This CDR3 has 17 amino acids. Trimming took off 5 bases at V and 3 bases at J, with 22 bases between the two ends. Germline V lookup: CDR1 SEHNR, CDR2 FQNEAQ (reference sequence). Written as DNA, the CDR3 is TGTGCCAGCAGCCGTACGGGGGATTCGGTTTATGACTATGGCTACACCTTC. Translating it yields CASSRTGDSVYDYGYTF. The whole variable domain, filled in from reference TRBV7-9 and TRBJ1-2, reads DTGVSQNPRHKITKRGQNVTFRCDPISEHNRLYWYRQTLGQGPEFLTYFQNEAQLEKSRLLSDRFSAERPKGSFSTLEIQRTEQGDSAMYLCASSRTGDSVYDYGYTFGSGTRLTVV.

This clone appeared once. The rearrangement links TRBV5-1 to TRBJ2-7, with TRBD1 matching over 9 bases. The CDR3 is 15 residues long. V lost 4 bases and J lost 1; bases outside the gene matches: 6. Germline V gene lookup returns CDR1 SGHRS and CDR2 YFSETQ. The CDR3 nucleotides read TGCGCCAGCAGCCTTCCCGGGACAGGGTCCTACGAGCAGTACTTC. It codes for CASSLPGTGSYEQYF.

The chain recombines TRBV5-1 with TRBJ2-7; 8 bases match TRBD2. This CDR3 is 16 amino acids long. V lost 1 base and J lost 2; bases outside the gene matches: 8. Germline V CDR1 and CDR2: SGHRS, YFSETQ. As DNA, the CDR3 is TGCGCCAGCAGCTTGTATGCTAGCGGGTCAACCTACGAGCAGTACTTC. As protein: CASSLYASGSTYEQYF. The entire variable domain, with the rest obtained from reference TRBV5-1 and TRBJ2-7, is as follows: KAGVTQTPRYLIKTRGQQVTLSCSPISGHRSVSWYQQTPGQGLQFLFEYFSETQRNKGNFPGRFSGRQFSNSRSEMNVSTLELGDSALYLCASSLYASGSTYEQYFGPGTRLTVT.

This clone was counted once. The chain uses TRBV13 and TRBJ2-1; D gene ambiguous. Per germline, CDR1 PRHDT and CDR2 FYEKMQ (reference sequence). The V gene lost 1 base and the J gene lost 7 bases, with 5 bases spanning the gap. The CDR3 runs to 12 residues. In DNA form, the CDR3 reads TGTGCCAGCAGCTTAGAACTTAATGAGCAGTTCTTC. Translating it yields CASSLELNEQFF.

The V call is TRBV4-1, the J call TRBJ1-2; 8 bases are a match to TRBD1. The CDR3 totals 15 residues. Germline loops: CDR1 MGHRA, CDR2 YSYEKL. J was trimmed by 3 bases and V by 4 bases; bases with no gene match: 7. CDR3: CASSPTDRGYYGYTF. CDR3 nucleotide sequence: TGCGCCAGCAGCCCTACCGACAGGGGATACTATGGCTACACCTTC.

The chain links TRBV5-1 to TRBJ2-5; D may be TRBD1 (6 bases). The V and J ends lost 0 bases and 1 base respectively, with 10 bases between them. Looked up from germline, CDR1 is SGHRS and CDR2 is YFSETQ. CDR3 length: 15 amino acids. The CDR3 nucleotides read TGCGCCAGCAGCTTGGACAGGGCTTTCCAAGAGACCCAGTACTTC. Its protein product is CASSLDRAFQETQYF. The full variable domain, with the rest looked up from reference TRBV5-1 and TRBJ2-5, is KAGVTQTPRYLIKTRGQQVTLSCSPISGHRSVSWYQQTPGQGLQFLFEYFSETQRNKGNFPGRFSGRQFSNSRSEMNVSTLELGDSALYLCASSLDRAFQETQYFGPGTRLLVL.

The chain is built from TRBV11-2 and TRBJ2-3; 7 bases align to TRBD2. The CDR3 sequence is 16 residues long. Germline V gene data show CDR1 as SGHAT and CDR2 as FQNNGV. The trim removed 5 bases at V and 3 bases at J, leaving 11 bases unmatched. CDR3 loop: CASSPPGGGWTDTQYF. As DNA, the CDR3 is TGTGCCAGCAGCCCGCCGGGAGGCGGATGGACAGATACGCAGTATTTT.

This chain connects TRBV19 to TRBJ2-6, with 8 bases identical to TRBD2. This CDR3 has 18 residues. With V trimmed by 7 bases and J by 0 bases, 11 bases remained unmatched. The germline gives CDR1 LNHDA, CDR2 SQIVND (reference sequence). DNA for the CDR3: TGTGCCAGTACCACCCGGGGGGGCCGCAGCTCTGGGGCCAACGTCCTGACTTTC. Translated: CASTTRGGRSSGANVLTF.

This clone was seen once. This chain links TRBV6-6 with TRBJ1-5; D possibly corresponds to TRBD1 (6 bases). Per the germline V gene, CDR1 is MNHNY and CDR2 is SVGAGI (reference sequence). With 5 bases removed from V and 4 bases from J, the gap between germline ends came to 12 bases. The CDR3 is 14 residues long. CDR3 in DNA: TGTGCCAGCAGTCAGGGACAAAAAAATCAGCCCCAGCATTTT. Encoded protein: CASSQGQKNQPQHF.